Described below is a single T cell receptor (beta chain) sequence and its context. Its antigen is as yet unknown. TCRdb itself ran the 5' RACE reads through MiXCR, one entry per CDR3 protein. In the table there are about 240,000 distinct CDR3 sequences, 6% to 7.5% of which are singletons. J was trimmed by 7 bases and V by 5 bases; bases with no gene match: 4. CDR3 length: 13 residues. In germline, CDR1 is ENHRY, CDR2 SYGVKD. The data originate from a study of T cells after yellow fever vaccination. On the study more broadly: The authors prepared low-cell-number fractions using SMART-Seq v4 Ultra Low Input. Study-level results: Post-booster samples contained most primary-vaccination clones (approximately 95% CD4, less than 90% CD8).

The chain combines TRBV10-3 with TRBJ2-2, with TRBD1 matching over 7 bases. Here the sequenced sample was CD4+ T cells sorted from PBMCs, taken 15 days after the yellow fever booster vaccination. The clonotype originates from a man aged 25-45 years who received the YFV17D yellow fever vaccine. CDR3: CAISPSGGGELFF. The CDR3 DNA follows: TGTGCCATCAGTCCCTCAGGGGGCGGGGAGCTGTTTTTT.